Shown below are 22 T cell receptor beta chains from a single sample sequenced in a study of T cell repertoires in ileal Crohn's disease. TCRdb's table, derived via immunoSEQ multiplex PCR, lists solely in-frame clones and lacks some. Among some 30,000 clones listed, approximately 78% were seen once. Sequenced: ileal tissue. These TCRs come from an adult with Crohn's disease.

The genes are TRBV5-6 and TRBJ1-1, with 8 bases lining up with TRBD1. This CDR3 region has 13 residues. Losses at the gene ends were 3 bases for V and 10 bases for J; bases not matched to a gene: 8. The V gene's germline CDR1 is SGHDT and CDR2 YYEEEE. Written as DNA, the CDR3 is TGTGCCAGCAGCTACGGACAGGGTCATAGAGCTTTCTTT. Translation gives CASSYGQGHRAFF.

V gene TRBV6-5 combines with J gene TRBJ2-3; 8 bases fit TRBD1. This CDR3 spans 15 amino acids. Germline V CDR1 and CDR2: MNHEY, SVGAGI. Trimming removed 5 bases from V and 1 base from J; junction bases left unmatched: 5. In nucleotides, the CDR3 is TGTGCCAGCAGTCGTGACAGGGGTGGCACAGATACGCAGTATTTT. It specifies CASSRDRGGTDTQYF.

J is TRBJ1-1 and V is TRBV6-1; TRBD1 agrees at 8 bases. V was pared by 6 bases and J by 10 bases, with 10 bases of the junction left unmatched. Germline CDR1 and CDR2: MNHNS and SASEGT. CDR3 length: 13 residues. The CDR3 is CASRAGTGTIAFF. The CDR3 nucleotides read TGTGCCAGCAGGGCCGGGACAGGCACCATAGCTTTCTTT.

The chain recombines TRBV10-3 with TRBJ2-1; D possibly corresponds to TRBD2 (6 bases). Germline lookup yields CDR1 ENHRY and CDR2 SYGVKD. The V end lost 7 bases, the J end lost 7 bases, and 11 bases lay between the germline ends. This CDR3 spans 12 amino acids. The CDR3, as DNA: TGTGCCATCAATCCAGGAGGGAATGAGCAGTTCTTC. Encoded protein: CAINPGGNEQFF.

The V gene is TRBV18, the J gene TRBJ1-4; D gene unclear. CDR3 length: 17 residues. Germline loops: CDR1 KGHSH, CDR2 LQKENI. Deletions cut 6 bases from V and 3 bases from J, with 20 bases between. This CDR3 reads CASSPTAMGWANEKLFF. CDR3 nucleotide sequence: TGTGCCAGCTCCCCCACAGCTATGGGCTGGGCTAATGAAAAACTGTTTTTT.

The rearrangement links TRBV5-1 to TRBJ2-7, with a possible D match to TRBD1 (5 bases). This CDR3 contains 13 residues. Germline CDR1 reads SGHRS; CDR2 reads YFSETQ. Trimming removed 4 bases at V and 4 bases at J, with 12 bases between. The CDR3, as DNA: TGCGCCAGCAGCCCTACCGACAGTTACGAGCAGTACTTC. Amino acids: CASSPTDSYEQYF. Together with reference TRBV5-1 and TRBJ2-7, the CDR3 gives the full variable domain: KAGVTQTPRYLIKTRGQQVTLSCSPISGHRSVSWYQQTPGQGLQFLFEYFSETQRNKGNFPGRFSGRQFSNSRSEMNVSTLELGDSALYLCASSPTDSYEQYFGPGTRLTVT.

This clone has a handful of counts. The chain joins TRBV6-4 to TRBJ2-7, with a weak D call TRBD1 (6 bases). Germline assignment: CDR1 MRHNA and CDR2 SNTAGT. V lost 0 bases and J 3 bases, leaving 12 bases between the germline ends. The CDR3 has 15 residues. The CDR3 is CASSDSRDTNYEQYF. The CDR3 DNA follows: TGTGCCAGCAGTGACTCACGGGACACAAACTACGAGCAGTACTTC.

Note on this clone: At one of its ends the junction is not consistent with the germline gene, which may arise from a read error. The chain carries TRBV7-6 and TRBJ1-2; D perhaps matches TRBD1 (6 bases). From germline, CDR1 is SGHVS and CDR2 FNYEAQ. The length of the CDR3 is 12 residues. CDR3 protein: CASGLGGDGYTF. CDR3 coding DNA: TGTGCCAGCGGCTTAGGGGGGGATGGCTACACCTTC.

As DNA, the CDR3 is TGTGCCAGCAGCAACGACAGGGAAAAACCCTACGAGCAGTACTTC. It encodes CASSNDREKPYEQYF. The chain combines TRBV7-9 with TRBJ2-7; TRBD1 aligns across 7 bases. Trimming removed 5 bases from V and 2 bases from J; junction bases left unmatched: 9. CDR3 length: 15 residues. CDR1 is SEHNR, CDR2 FQNEAQ, per germline (reference sequence).

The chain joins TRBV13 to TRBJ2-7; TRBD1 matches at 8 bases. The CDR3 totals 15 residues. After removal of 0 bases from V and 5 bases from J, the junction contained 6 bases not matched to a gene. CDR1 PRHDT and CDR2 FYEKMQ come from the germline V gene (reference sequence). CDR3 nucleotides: TGTGCCAGCAGCTTAGGGGCTCCGGGACAGGACGAGCAGTACTTC. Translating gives CASSLGAPGQDEQYF.

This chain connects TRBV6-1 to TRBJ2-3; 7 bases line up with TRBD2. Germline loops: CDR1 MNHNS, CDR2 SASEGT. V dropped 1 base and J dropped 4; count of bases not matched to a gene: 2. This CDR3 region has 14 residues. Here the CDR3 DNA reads TGTGCCAGCAGTGAAGGGGAGGGCCCAGATACGCAGTATTTT. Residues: CASSEGEGPDTQYF.

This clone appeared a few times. The CDR3 DNA is TGTGCCAGCTTCCGGGGGGCGGCAGACCCCCATAGCACAGATACGCAGTATTTT. Amino acids: CASFRGAADPHSTDTQYF. The genes are TRBV7-6 and TRBJ2-3; D may be TRBD2 (7 bases). This CDR3 region has 18 residues. Germline assignment: CDR1 SGHVS and CDR2 FNYEAQ. With 8 bases removed from V and 0 bases from J, the gap between germline ends came to 24 bases.

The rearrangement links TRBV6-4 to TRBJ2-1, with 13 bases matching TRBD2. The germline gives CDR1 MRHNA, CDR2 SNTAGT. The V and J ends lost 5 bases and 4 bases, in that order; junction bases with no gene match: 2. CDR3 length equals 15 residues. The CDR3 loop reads CASSKGLAGYNEQFF. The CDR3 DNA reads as TGTGCCAGCAGTAAGGGACTAGCGGGATACAATGAGCAGTTCTTC.

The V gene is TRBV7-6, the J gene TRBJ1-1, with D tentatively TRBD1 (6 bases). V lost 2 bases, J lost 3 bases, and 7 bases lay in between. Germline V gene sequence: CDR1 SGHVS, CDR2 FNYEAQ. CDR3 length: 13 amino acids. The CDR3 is CASSLQGYTEAFF. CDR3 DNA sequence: TGTGCCAGCAGCTTACAGGGGTACACTGAAGCTTTCTTT.

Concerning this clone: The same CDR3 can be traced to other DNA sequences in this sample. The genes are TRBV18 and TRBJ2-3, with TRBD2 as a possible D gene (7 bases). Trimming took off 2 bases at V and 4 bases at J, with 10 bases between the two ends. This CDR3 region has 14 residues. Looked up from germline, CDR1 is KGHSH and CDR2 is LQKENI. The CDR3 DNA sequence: TGTGCCAGCTCACCAGGGGGGGGCGCAGATACGCAGTATTTT. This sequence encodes CASSPGGGADTQYF.

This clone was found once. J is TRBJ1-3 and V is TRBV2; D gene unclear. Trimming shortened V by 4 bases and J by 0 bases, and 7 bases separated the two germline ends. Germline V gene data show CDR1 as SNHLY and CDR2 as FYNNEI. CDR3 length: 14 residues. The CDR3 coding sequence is TGTGCCAGCAGTGGGTCAGTCTCTGGAAACACCATATATTTT. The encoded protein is CASSGSVSGNTIYF.

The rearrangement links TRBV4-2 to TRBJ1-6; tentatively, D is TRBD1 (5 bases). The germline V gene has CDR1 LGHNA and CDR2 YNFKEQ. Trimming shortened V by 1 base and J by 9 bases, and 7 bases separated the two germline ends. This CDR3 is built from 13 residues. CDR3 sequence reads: CASSQATASPLHF. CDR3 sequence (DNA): TGTGCCAGCAGCCAAGCGACAGCTTCACCCCTCCACTTT.

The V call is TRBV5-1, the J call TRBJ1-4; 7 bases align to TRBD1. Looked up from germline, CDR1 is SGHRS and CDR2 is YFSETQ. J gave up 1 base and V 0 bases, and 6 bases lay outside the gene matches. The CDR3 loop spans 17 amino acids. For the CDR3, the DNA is TGCGCCAGCAGCTTGGGTTCCTACAGGGGAACTAATGAAAAACTGTTTTTT. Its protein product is CASSLGSYRGTNEKLFF.

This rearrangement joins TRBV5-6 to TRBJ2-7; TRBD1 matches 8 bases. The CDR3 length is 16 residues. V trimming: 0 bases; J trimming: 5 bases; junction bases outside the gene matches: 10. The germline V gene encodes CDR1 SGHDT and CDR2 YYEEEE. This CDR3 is CASSLGPGQGNDEQYF. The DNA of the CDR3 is TGTGCCAGCAGCTTGGGACCAGGACAGGGTAATGACGAGCAGTACTTC.

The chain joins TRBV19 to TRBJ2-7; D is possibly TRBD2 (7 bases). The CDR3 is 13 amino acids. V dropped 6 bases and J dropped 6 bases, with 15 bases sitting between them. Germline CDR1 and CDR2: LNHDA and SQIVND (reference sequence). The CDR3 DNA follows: TGTGCCAGTAGCGCAAGGAGGGGGGGCGAGCAGTACTTC. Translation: CASSARRGGEQYF.

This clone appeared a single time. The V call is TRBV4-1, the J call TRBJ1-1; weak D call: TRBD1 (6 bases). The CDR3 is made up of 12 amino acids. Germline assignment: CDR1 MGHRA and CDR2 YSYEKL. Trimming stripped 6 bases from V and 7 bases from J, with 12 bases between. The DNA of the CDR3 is TGCGCCAGCAGGGGAGGGGGATTTGAAGCTTTCTTT. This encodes CASRGGGFEAFF.

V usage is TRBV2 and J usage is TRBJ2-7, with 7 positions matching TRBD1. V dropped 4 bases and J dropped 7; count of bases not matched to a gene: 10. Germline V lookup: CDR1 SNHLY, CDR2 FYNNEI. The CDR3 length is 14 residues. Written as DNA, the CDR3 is TGTGCCAGCAGTGTCCACAGGGGAGTGAGAGAGCAGTACTTC. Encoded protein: CASSVHRGVREQYF.